The 13 T cell receptor beta chains listed next were all sequenced from one sample in a study of cytomegalovirus exposure and HLA in healthy donors. This PCR relied on a set of 60 Vbeta primers and 13 Jbeta primers. Data came from immunoSEQ multiplex PCR; TCRdb stores just in-frame clones and leaves some out. The listing records about 170,000 clones. Material for sequencing was PBMCs. These receptors were obtained from a woman between 18 and 29 years old in good health and CMV-seropositive.

The J gene is TRBJ1-6, the V gene TRBV4-3, with D tentatively TRBD1 (6 bases). This CDR3 has 14 amino acids. Trimming removed 5 bases at V and 12 bases at J, with 17 bases between. From germline, CDR1 is LGHNA and CDR2 YSLEER. The CDR3 DNA sequence: TGCGCCAGCAGCAAGGGGGGGGATCATGGACCCCTCCACTTT. Encoded protein: CASSKGGDHGPLHF.

The chain links TRBV27 to TRBJ1-1, with D perhaps TRBD1 (5 bases). CDR1 and CDR2 (germline): MNHEY, SMNVEV (reference sequence). The length of the CDR3 is 13 residues. The V end was cut by 3 bases, the J end by 2 bases, with 7 bases between. The CDR3 nucleotides are TGTGCCAGCAGTTTTCAGGGTAACACTGAAGCTTTCTTT. Protein: CASSFQGNTEAFF.

The V and J genes are TRBV27 and TRBJ2-2; D unclear. CDR3 length equals 14 residues. The ends were cut back, 5 bases at V and 9 bases at J, with 16 bases in the middle. Germline V CDR1 and CDR2: MNHEY, SMNVEV (reference sequence). CDR3 sequence reads: CASSPPYSDRELFF. The CDR3 DNA reads TGTGCCAGCAGTCCGCCCTACAGTGACCGGGAGCTGTTTTTT.

The chain employs TRBV4-3 and TRBJ1-2; TRBD1 matches 9 bases. This CDR3 comprises 15 residues. CDR1 is LGHNA, CDR2 YSLEER, per germline. V gave up 4 bases and J gave up 4 bases; unmatched junction bases: 7. The CDR3 spells CASSLAGTGPYGYTF. CDR3 nucleotide sequence: TGCGCCAGCAGCCTCGCTGGGACAGGGCCCTATGGCTACACCTTC.

The chain links TRBV10-3 to TRBJ2-1, with TRBD2 matching over 12 bases. Germline CDR1 and CDR2: ENHRY and SYGVKD. J was trimmed by 8 bases and V by 2 bases; bases with no gene match: 10. CDR3 length equals 17 residues. CDR3 nucleotides: TGTGCCATCAGTGAGGGATCGGGACTAGCGGGCGGCGATGAGCAGTTCTTC. Translated, it gives CAISEGSGLAGGDEQFF.

To note about this clone: The DNA is left out, because the CDR3 cannot be placed on it with certainty; the CDR3 is given as TCRdb lists it. The chain uses TRBV15 and TRBJ2-2; TRBD2 is taken as the D call from the table, unchecked against the DNA. The CDR3 spans 18 amino acids, including both terminal residues. Germline CDR1 LNHNV, CDR2 YYDKDF (reference sequence). The CDR3 loop is CATSEAVWRGRTTGELFF.

The genes are TRBV10-3 and TRBJ2-2; 8 positions match TRBD1. CDR3 length equals 15 residues. The germline gives CDR1 ENHRY, CDR2 SYGVKD. Germline trimming cut 6 bases from V and 1 base from J; bases unmatched to any gene: 4. The CDR3 loop reads CAISAGTGNTGELFF. Written as DNA, the CDR3 is TGTGCCATCAGCGCCGGGACAGGGAACACCGGGGAGCTGTTTTTT.

The chain carries TRBV6-5 and TRBJ1-1; a possible D gene is TRBD1 (5 bases). Germline lookup yields CDR1 MNHEY and CDR2 SVGAGI. Trimming removed 0 bases at V and 2 bases at J, with 13 bases between. This CDR3 is built from 16 residues. The CDR3 spells CASSYSPGSPNTEAFF. The CDR3 coding sequence is TGTGCCAGCAGTTACTCCCCAGGGTCCCCTAACACTGAAGCTTTCTTT.

V and J are TRBV6-4 and TRBJ1-2, with D perhaps matching TRBD1 (5 bases). CDR1 MRHNA and CDR2 SNTAGT come from the germline V gene. V was shortened by 8 bases and J by 8 bases, with 21 bases between the two germline ends. The CDR3 sequence is 14 residues long. In nucleotides, the CDR3 is TGTGCCAGCGGTCCCCTGGGATTAGGGGCGGGCTACACCTTC. It is translated as CASGPLGLGAGYTF.

The rearrangement links TRBV9 to TRBJ2-1; 8 bases are a match to TRBD2. The J segment lost 14 bases and the V segment lost 4 bases, leaving 11 bases of the junction unmatched. In germline, CDR1 is SGDLS, CDR2 YYNGEE. The CDR3 loop spans 13 amino acids. The CDR3 DNA is TGTGCCAGCAGCCCTCTCCGAGCGGGGGTTAAGTTCTTC. Translating gives CASSPLRAGVKFF.

V is TRBV5-4 and J is TRBJ2-1; TRBD2 agrees at 8 bases. J was trimmed by 7 bases and V by 2 bases; bases with no gene match: 5. Germline values: CDR1 SGHNT, CDR2 YYREEE (reference sequence). The CDR3 covers 14 residues. This CDR3 is CASSLAGDRNEQFF. The CDR3, as DNA: TGTGCCAGCAGCTTAGCGGGAGATCGGAATGAGCAGTTCTTC.

The chain recombines TRBV4-1 with TRBJ2-3, with D possibly TRBD2 on 5 matching bases. V was cut by 0 bases and J by 4 bases, with 11 bases left in between. CDR1 and CDR2 from the germline V gene are MGHRA and YSYEKL. The CDR3 runs to 15 residues. CDR3 in amino acids: CASSQEPLLADTQYF. The CDR3 DNA sequence: TGCGCCAGCAGCCAAGAGCCCCTACTAGCAGATACGCAGTATTTT.

The J gene is TRBJ2-1, the V gene TRBV7-8; the D is unclear. Trimming pared 5 bases from V and 6 bases from J, leaving 8 bases between. CDR1 is SGHVS and CDR2 is FQNEAQ in the germline V gene. This CDR3 has 12 residues. In DNA, the CDR3 is TGTGCCAGCAGCCTCCGGTCCAATGAGCAGTTCTTC. It yields the protein CASSLRSNEQFF.